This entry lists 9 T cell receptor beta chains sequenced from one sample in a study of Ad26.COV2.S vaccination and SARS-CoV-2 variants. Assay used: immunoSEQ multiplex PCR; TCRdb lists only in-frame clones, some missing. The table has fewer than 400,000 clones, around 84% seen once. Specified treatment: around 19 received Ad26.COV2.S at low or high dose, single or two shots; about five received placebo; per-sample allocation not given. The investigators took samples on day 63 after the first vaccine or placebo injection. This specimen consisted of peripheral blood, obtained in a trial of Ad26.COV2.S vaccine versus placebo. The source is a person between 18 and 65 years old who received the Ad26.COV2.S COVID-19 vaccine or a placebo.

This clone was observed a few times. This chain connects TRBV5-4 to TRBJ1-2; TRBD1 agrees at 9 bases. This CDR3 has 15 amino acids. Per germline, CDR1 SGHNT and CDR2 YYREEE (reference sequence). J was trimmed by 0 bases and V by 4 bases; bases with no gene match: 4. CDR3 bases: TGTGCCAGCAGCCAGGGACAGGGTACTAACTATGGCTACACCTTC. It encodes CASSQGQGTNYGYTF.

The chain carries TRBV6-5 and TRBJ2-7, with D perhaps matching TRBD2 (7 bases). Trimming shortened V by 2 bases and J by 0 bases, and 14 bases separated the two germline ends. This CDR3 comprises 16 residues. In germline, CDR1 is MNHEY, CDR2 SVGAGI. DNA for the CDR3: TGTGCCAGCAGTTACGAGGGCGGGGGCAGCTCCTACGAGCAGTACTTC. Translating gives CASSYEGGGSSYEQYF.

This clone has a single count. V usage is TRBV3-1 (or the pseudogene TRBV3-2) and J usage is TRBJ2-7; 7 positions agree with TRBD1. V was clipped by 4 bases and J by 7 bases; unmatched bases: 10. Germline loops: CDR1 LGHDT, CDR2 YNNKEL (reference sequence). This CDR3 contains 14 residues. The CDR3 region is CASSRRTGNLEQYF. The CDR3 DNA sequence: TGTGCCAGCAGCCGCAGGACAGGTAATCTAGAGCAGTACTTC.

The CDR3 DNA follows: TGTGCCAGCAGGGACTCCATGGCGAGAAACACCATATATTTT. Protein sequence: CASRDSMARNTIYF. J is TRBJ1-3 and V is TRBV7-2; no clear D gene. The V end was cut by 6 bases, the J end by 5 bases, with 14 bases between. In germline, CDR1 is SGHTA, CDR2 FQGNSA. This CDR3 has 14 residues. Looking up the rest from reference TRBV7-2 and TRBJ1-3 gives the full variable domain: GAGVSQSPSNKVTEKGKDVELRCDPISGHTALYWYRQSLGQGLEFLIYFQGNSAPDKSGLPSDRFSAERTGGSVSTLTIQRTQQEDSAVYLCASRDSMARNTIYFGEGSWLTVV.

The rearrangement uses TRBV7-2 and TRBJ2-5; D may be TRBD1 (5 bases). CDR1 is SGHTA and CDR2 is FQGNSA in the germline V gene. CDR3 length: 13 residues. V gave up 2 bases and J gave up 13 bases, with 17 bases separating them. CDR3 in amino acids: CASSLLLQGSPYF. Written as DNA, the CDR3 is TGTGCCAGCAGCTTACTTCTCCAGGGTTCCCCGTACTTC.

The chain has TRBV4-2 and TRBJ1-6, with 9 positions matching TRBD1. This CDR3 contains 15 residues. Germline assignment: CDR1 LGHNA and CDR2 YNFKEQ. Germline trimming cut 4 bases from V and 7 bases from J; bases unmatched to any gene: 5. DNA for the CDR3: TGTGCCAGCAGCCGGGAAGGACAGGGGAATTCACCCCTCCACTTT. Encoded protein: CASSREGQGNSPLHF.

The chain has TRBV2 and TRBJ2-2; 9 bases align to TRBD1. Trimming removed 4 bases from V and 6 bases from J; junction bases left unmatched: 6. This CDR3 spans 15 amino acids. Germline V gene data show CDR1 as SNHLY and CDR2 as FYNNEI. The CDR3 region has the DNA TGTGCCAGCAGTGCGACGGACAGGGGACCCGGGGAGCTGTTTTTT. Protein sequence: CASSATDRGPGELFF.

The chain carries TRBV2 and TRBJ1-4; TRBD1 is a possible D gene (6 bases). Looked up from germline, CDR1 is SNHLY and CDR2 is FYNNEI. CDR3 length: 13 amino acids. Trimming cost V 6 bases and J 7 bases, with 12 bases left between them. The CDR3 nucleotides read TGTGCCAGCAGGGGGGGGCGGGGTGAAAAACTGTTTTTT. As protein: CASRGGRGEKLFF.

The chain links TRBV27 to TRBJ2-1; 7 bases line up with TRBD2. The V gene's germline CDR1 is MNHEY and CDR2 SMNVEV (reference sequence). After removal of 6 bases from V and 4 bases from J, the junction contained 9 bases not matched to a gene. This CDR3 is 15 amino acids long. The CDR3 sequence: CASSTDSGTYNEQFF. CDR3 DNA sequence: TGTGCCAGCAGCACAGACAGCGGGACGTACAATGAGCAGTTCTTC.